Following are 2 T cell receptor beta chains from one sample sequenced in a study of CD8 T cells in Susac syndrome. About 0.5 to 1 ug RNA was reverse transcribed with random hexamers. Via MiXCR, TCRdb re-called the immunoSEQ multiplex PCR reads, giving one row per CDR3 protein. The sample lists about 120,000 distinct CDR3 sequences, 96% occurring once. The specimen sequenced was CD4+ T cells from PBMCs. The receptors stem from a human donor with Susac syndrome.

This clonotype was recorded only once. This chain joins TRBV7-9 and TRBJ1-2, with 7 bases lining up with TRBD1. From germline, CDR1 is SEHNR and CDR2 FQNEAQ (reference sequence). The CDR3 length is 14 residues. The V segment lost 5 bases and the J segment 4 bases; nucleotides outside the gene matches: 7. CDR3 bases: TGTGCCAGCAGCCCTAGGACAGGACGCTATGGCTACACCTTC. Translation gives CASSPRTGRYGYTF. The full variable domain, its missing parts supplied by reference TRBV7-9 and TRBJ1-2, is DTGVSQNPRHKITKRGQNVTFRCDPISEHNRLYWYRQTLGQGPEFLTYFQNEAQLEKSRLLSDRFSAERPKGSFSTLEIQRTEQGDSAMYLCASSPRTGRYGYTFGSGTRLTVV.

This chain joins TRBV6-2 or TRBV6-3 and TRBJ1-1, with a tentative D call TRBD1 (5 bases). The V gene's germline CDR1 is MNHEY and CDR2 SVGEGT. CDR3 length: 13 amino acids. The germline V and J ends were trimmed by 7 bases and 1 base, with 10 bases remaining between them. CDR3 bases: TGTGCCAGCAAAACGCAGGGGAACACTGAAGCTTTCTTT. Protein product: CASKTQGNTEAFF.